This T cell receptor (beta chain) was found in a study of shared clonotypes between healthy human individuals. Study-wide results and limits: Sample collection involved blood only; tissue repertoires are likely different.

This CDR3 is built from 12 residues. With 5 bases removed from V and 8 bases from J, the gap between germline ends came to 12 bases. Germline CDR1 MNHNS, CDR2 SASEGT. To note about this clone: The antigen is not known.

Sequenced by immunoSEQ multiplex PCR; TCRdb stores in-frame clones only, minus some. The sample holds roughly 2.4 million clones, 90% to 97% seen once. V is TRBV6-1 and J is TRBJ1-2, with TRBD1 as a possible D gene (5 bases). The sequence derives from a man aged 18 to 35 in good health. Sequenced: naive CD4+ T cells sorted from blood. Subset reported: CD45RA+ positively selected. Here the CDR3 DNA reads TGTGCCAGCAGTTCCCAGGGTTTCGGCTACACCTTC. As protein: CASSSQGFGYTF.